Below, 23 T cell receptor beta chains from the same sample are listed, as sequenced in a study of T cell clonotyping in hematopoietic cell transplantation. Method: immunoSEQ multiplex PCR; TCRdb's copy keeps in-frame clones and lacks some. The table records over 10,000 clones, about 93% of them present only once. Sequenced input: peripheral blood mononuclear cells. These TCRs come from a man younger than 40 in good health. Some clones in this sample may be carry-over from other donors' samples.

This chain links TRBV9 with TRBJ1-1, with D possibly TRBD1 on 6 matching bases. The CDR3 is 15 amino acids. V dropped 5 bases and J dropped 5 bases, with 19 bases sitting between them. Germline CDR1 reads SGDLS; CDR2 reads YYNGEE. The CDR3 DNA reads as TGTGCCAGCAGTCGAACGGGACTAGGGGGGACTGAAGCTTTCTTT. Translated: CASSRTGLGGTEAFF.

The V gene is TRBV10-3, the J gene TRBJ2-3, with 8 bases fitting TRBD2. Germline lookup yields CDR1 ENHRY and CDR2 SYGVKD. This CDR3 comprises 14 residues. The ends lost 4 bases at V and 6 bases at J; junction bases unmatched: 6. The DNA of the CDR3 is TGTGCCATCAGTGGTAGCGGGACCCTCGATACGCAGTATTTT. Amino acids: CAISGSGTLDTQYF.

The rearrangement links TRBV6-5 to TRBJ2-3; D may be TRBD2 (6 bases). V was cut by 6 bases and J by 6 bases, with 19 bases left in between. The CDR3 has 15 residues. Germline CDR1 and CDR2: MNHEY and SVGAGI. CDR3 region: CASRVSGGMADTQYF. The CDR3 DNA follows: TGTGCCAGCAGAGTCTCTGGGGGGATGGCGGATACGCAGTATTTT.

The genes are TRBV7-2 and TRBJ1-2, with D tentatively TRBD1 (5 bases). V lost 2 bases and J 7 bases, leaving 17 bases between the germline ends. The CDR3 extends over 15 amino acids. Germline CDR1 SGHTA, CDR2 FQGNSA. CDR3 in DNA: TGTGCCAGCAGCTTAACCCGCGAGGGGTTCGCTGGCTACACCTTC. It codes for CASSLTREGFAGYTF.

J is TRBJ2-7 and V is TRBV6-5, with D perhaps TRBD1 (5 bases). Trimming stripped 4 bases from V and 4 bases from J, with 20 bases between. This CDR3 has 16 amino acids. CDR1 and CDR2 from the germline V gene are MNHEY and SVGAGI. The CDR3 protein is CASSSPPDKGNYEQYF. DNA for the CDR3: TGTGCCAGCAGTTCCCCCCCAGACAAGGGGAATTACGAGCAGTACTTC.

This clone was seen once. The CDR3 spells CASTIGTGADEQFF. The CDR3 bases are TGTGCCAGCACCATCGGGACAGGCGCGGATGAGCAGTTCTTC. The chain joins TRBV7-8 to TRBJ2-1; 8 bases align to TRBD1. The V gene's germline CDR1 is SGHVS and CDR2 FQNEAQ. J gave up 8 bases and V 7 bases, and 10 bases lay outside the gene matches. There are 14 residues in the CDR3.

The rearrangement uses TRBV2 and TRBJ2-7, with TRBD2 matching 9 bases. Germline assignment: CDR1 SNHLY and CDR2 FYNNEI. The ends lost 7 bases at V and 7 bases at J; junction bases unmatched: 8. The CDR3 is 13 residues long. The CDR3 sequence: CASMSGGLGEQYF. CDR3 bases: TGTGCCAGCATGAGCGGGGGGCTGGGGGAGCAGTACTTC.

DNA for the CDR3: TGCGCCAGCAGCCAAGGAAATACAGGGCGAACTGAAGCTTTCTTT. It translates to CASSQGNTGRTEAFF. The J gene is TRBJ1-1, the V gene TRBV4-1; D is perhaps TRBD1 (6 bases). The CDR3 covers 15 residues. The germline V gene encodes CDR1 MGHRA and CDR2 YSYEKL. Trimming stripped 1 base from V and 5 bases from J, with 14 bases between.

V gene TRBV10-3 combines with J gene TRBJ1-4; D remains unclear. CDR1 and CDR2 (germline): ENHRY, SYGVKD. CDR3 length: 13 amino acids. Trimming shortened V by 6 bases and J by 6 bases, and 11 bases separated the two germline ends. CDR3 nucleotides: TGTGCCATCAGCCTAGCCCGGGATGAAAAACTGTTTTTT. As protein: CAISLARDEKLFF.

The V call is TRBV6-5, the J call TRBJ2-7; 9 bases map to TRBD1. J lost 9 bases, V lost 5 bases, and 14 bases had no gene match. The CDR3 has 15 amino acids. CDR1 and CDR2 from the germline V gene are MNHEY and SVGAGI. The CDR3 sequence is CASSIGPGQGLRQYF. Here the CDR3 DNA reads TGTGCCAGCAGTATTGGGCCGGGACAGGGCCTAAGGCAGTACTTC.

V gene TRBV27 combines with J gene TRBJ1-2; 10 bases match TRBD1. The V and J ends lost 7 bases and 2 bases, in that order; junction bases with no gene match: 7. This CDR3 is built from 15 residues. Germline V CDR1 and CDR2: MNHEY, SMNVEV (reference sequence). The CDR3 spells CASTKTGGINYGYTF. CDR3 coding DNA: TGTGCCAGCACCAAGACAGGGGGCATCAACTATGGCTACACCTTC.

The DNA of the CDR3 is TGTGCCAGCAGGGGACAGGGTTCAAACACCATATATTTT. This sequence encodes CASRGQGSNTIYF. J is TRBJ1-3 and V is TRBV7-6, with 9 bases that match TRBD1. Germline lookup yields CDR1 SGHVS and CDR2 FNYEAQ. This CDR3 comprises 13 residues. Losses at the gene ends were 6 bases for V and 6 bases for J; bases not matched to a gene: 3.

The rearrangement links TRBV25-1 to TRBJ2-7; possibly TRBD1 or TRBD2 for D (5 bases each). This CDR3 contains 16 residues. Looked up from germline, CDR1 is MGHDK and CDR2 is SYGVNS. Trimming pared 1 base from V and 0 bases from J, leaving 13 bases between. The CDR3 loop is CASSELGPVSSYEQYF. CDR3 nucleotides: TGTGCCAGCAGTGAATTGGGACCAGTAAGCTCCTACGAGCAGTACTTC.

This sequence joins TRBV15 and TRBJ1-2; 7 positions agree with TRBD1. CDR1 is LNHNV, CDR2 YYDKDF, per germline (reference sequence). The CDR3 contains 14 residues. The junction had 2 bases not matched to a gene; V was cut back by 2 bases and J by 2 bases. For the CDR3, the DNA is TGTGCCACCAGCAGACCGGGACAGAACTATGGCTACACCTTC. Translation: CATSRPGQNYGYTF.

This chain uses TRBV6-5 with TRBJ1-3; D may be TRBD1 (6 bases). This CDR3 is 15 amino acids long. Trimming removed 5 bases from V and 0 bases from J, with 11 bases in between. Germline CDR1 and CDR2: MNHEY and SVGAGI. CDR3 sequence: CASSLGQSSGNTIYF. The CDR3 DNA reads as TGTGCCAGCAGTCTCGGACAGTCCTCTGGAAACACCATATATTTT.

V gene TRBV25-1 combines with J gene TRBJ2-3; the D gene is possibly TRBD2 (7 bases). CDR3 length equals 13 residues. The V and J ends lost 4 bases and 4 bases respectively, with 9 bases between them. Germline assignment: CDR1 MGHDK and CDR2 SYGVNS. The CDR3 loop reads CASSGGGPDTQYF. The DNA of the CDR3 is TGTGCCAGCAGTGGGGGGGGCCCAGATACGCAGTATTTT.

The chain recombines TRBV6-1 with TRBJ1-2; 7 bases map to TRBD1. The germline gives CDR1 MNHNS, CDR2 SASEGT. V gave up 5 bases and J gave up 7 bases; unmatched junction bases: 10. CDR3 length: 14 residues. The CDR3 nucleotides read TGTGCCAGCAGTCCCGGGACAGTTGTACTTGGCTACACCTTC. Amino acids: CASSPGTVVLGYTF.

The chain employs TRBV4-1 and TRBJ1-5; maybe TRBD1 (5 bases). Germline V gene lookup returns CDR1 MGHRA and CDR2 YSYEKL. Trimming pared 3 bases from V and 0 bases from J, leaving 9 bases between. The CDR3 is 15 amino acids. CDR3 coding DNA: TGCGCCAGCAGCCAGCTGCAGGGTAGCAATCAGCCCCAGCATTTT. Translating it yields CASSQLQGSNQPQHF.

The chain carries TRBV6-1 and TRBJ2-7; 8 positions agree with TRBD1. The CDR3 spans 15 residues. CDR1 and CDR2 from the germline V gene are MNHNS and SASEGT. The J segment lost 6 bases and the V segment lost 6 bases, leaving 13 bases of the junction unmatched. CDR3 DNA sequence: TGTGCCAGCAGGAGGGACCCAGGGGGCTCAAGCGAGCAGTACTTC. Translating gives CASRRDPGGSSEQYF.

The J gene is TRBJ2-1, the V gene TRBV7-2, with D unresolved. The CDR3 loop spans 14 amino acids. With 4 bases removed from V and 5 bases from J, the gap between germline ends came to 12 bases. CDR1 is SGHTA and CDR2 is FQGNSA in the germline V gene. CDR3 loop: CASSSPIQDNEQFF. The CDR3, as DNA: TGTGCCAGCAGCTCCCCCATCCAGGACAATGAGCAGTTCTTC.

DNA for the CDR3: TGCGCCAGCAGCTTACAGGGCACTAGCACAGATACGCAGTATTTT. Protein: CASSLQGTSTDTQYF. The chain uses TRBV5-1 and TRBJ2-3, with D perhaps matching TRBD1 (6 bases). CDR1 is SGHRS, CDR2 YFSETQ, per germline. Trimming pared 2 bases from V and 0 bases from J, leaving 10 bases between. The CDR3 consists of 15 residues.

The V and J genes are TRBV6-4 and TRBJ2-4, with D tentatively TRBD2 (6 bases). Germline V CDR1 and CDR2: MRHNA, SNTAGT. V was trimmed by 7 bases and J by 1 base, leaving 17 bases between them. This CDR3 is 16 amino acids long. Written as DNA, the CDR3 is TGTGCCAGCACCGGGAGACAAACCGTGGCCAAAAACATTCAGTACTTC. It encodes CASTGRQTVAKNIQYF.

V usage is TRBV2 and J usage is TRBJ2-5, with D tentatively TRBD1 (5 bases). CDR1 and CDR2 (germline): SNHLY, FYNNEI. CDR3 size: 14 residues. V gave up 6 bases and J gave up 5 bases, with 16 bases separating them. The CDR3 DNA follows: TGTGCCAGCAGGGGGCGCAGGTCGCTGGAGACCCAGTACTTC. This gives the protein CASRGRRSLETQYF.